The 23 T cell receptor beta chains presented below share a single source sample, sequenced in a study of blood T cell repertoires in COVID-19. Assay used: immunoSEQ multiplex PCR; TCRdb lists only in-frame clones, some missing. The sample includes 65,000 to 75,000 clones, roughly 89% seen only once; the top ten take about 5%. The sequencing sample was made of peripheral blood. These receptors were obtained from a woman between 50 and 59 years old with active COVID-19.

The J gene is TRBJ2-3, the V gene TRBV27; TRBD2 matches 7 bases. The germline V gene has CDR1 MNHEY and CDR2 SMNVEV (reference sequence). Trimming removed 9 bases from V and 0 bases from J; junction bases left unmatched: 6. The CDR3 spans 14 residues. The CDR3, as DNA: TGTGCCAGTGGGAGGGGCGTTAGCACAGATACGCAGTATTTT. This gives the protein CASGRGVSTDTQYF.

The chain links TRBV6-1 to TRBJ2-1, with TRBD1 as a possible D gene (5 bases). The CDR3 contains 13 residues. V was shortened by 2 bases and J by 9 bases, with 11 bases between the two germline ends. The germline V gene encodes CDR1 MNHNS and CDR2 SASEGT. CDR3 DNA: TGTGCCAGCAGTGAATGGGGCCCTAGTGAGCAGTTCTTC. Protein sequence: CASSEWGPSEQFF.

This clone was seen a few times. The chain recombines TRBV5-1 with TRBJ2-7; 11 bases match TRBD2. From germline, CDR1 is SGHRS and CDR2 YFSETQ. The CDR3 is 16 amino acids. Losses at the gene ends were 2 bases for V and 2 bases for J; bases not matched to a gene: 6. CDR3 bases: TGCGCCAGCAGCTTTACTAGCGGGAGTTCGGCCTACGAGCAGTACTTC. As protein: CASSFTSGSSAYEQYF.

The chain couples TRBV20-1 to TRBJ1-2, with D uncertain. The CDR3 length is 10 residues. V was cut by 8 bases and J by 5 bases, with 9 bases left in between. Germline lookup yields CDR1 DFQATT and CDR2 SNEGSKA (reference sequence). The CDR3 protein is CSRRAYGYTF. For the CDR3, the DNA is TGCAGTCGGAGGGCTTATGGCTACACCTTC.

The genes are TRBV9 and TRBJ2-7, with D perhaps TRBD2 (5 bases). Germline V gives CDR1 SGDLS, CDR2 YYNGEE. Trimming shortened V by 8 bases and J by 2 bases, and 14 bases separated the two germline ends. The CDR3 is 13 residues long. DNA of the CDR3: TGTGCCAGAGACTATTCCCGAGCCTACGAGCAGTACTTC. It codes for CARDYSRAYEQYF.

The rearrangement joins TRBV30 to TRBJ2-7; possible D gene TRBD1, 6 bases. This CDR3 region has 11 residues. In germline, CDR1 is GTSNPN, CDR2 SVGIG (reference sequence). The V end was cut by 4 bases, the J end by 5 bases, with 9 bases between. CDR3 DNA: TGTGCCTGGAACCGGGACAACGAGCAGTACTTC. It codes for CAWNRDNEQYF.

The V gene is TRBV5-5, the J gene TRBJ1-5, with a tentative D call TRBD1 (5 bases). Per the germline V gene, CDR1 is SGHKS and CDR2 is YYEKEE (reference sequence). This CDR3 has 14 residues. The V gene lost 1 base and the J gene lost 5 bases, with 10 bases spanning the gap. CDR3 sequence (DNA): TGTGCCAGCAGCTTGCGGGGGAAGGATCAGCCCCAGCATTTT. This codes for CASSLRGKDQPQHF.

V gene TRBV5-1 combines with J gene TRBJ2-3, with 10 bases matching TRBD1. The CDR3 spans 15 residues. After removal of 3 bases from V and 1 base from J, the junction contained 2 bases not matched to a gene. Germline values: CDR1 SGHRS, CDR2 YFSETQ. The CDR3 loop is CASSSGTGGTDTQYF. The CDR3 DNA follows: TGCGCCAGCAGCTCTGGGACAGGGGGCACAGATACGCAGTATTTT.

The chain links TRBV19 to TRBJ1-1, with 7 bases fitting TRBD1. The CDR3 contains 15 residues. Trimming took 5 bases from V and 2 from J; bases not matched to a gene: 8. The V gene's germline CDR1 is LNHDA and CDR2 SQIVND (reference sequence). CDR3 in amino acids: CASSPRQGGNTEAFF. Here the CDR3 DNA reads TGTGCCAGTAGTCCTCGACAGGGCGGTAACACTGAAGCTTTCTTT.

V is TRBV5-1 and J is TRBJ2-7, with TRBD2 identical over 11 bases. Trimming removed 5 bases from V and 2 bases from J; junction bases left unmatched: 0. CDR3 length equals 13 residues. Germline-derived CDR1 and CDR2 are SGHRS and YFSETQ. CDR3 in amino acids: CASSSGGAYEQYF. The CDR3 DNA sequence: TGCGCCAGCAGTAGCGGGGGGGCCTACGAGCAGTACTTC.

The CDR3 region is CASSLPGLDQETQYF. The CDR3 DNA sequence: TGTGCCAGCAGCCTTCCTGGACTAGATCAGGAGACCCAGTACTTC. V usage is TRBV5-6 and J usage is TRBJ2-5; 7 nucleotides agree with TRBD2. V lost 4 bases, J lost 5 bases, and 11 bases stayed unmatched. Per the germline V gene, CDR1 is SGHDT and CDR2 is YYEEEE. The CDR3 runs to 15 residues.

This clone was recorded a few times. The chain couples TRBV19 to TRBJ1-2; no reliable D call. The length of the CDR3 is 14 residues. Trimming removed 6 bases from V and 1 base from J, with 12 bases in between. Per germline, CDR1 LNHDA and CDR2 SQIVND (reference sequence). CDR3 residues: CASRESMGNYGYTF. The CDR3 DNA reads TGTGCCAGTAGGGAGAGCATGGGTAACTATGGCTACACCTTC.

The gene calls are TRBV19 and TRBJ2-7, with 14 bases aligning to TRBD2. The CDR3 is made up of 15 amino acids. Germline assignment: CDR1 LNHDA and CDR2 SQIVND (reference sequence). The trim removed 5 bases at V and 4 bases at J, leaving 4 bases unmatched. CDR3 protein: CASSGTSGSLYEQYF. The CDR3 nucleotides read TGTGCCAGTAGTGGGACTAGCGGGAGTTTGTACGAGCAGTACTTC.

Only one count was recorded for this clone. As DNA, the CDR3 is TGTGCCAGCAGCACCGGGACAGGGGGCACCGGGGAGCTGTTTTTT. Translation gives CASSTGTGGTGELFF. The chain recombines TRBV7-9 with TRBJ2-2; 11 bases align to TRBD1. The junction had 3 bases not matched to a gene; V was cut back by 5 bases and J by 4 bases. Germline V gene sequence: CDR1 SEHNR, CDR2 FQNEAQ (reference sequence). The CDR3 loop spans 15 amino acids.

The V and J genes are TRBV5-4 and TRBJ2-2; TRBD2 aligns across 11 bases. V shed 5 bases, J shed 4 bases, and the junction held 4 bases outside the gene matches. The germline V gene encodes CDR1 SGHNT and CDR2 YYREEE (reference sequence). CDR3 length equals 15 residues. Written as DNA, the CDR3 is TGTGCCAGCAGAACTAGCGGGAGTGTCACCGGGGAGCTGTTTTTT. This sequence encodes CASRTSGSVTGELFF.

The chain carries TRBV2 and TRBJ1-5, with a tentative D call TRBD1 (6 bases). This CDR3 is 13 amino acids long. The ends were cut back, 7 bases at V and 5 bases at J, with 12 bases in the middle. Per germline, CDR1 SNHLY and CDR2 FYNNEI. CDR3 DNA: TGTGCCAGCACCGTAGGGGGTTATCAGCCCCAGCATTTT. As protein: CASTVGGYQPQHF.

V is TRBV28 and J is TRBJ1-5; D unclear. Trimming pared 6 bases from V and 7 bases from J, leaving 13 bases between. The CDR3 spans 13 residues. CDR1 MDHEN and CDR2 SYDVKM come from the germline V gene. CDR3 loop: CASSGSPRQPQHF. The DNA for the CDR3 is TGTGCCAGCAGCGGGTCCCCAAGGCAGCCCCAGCATTTT.

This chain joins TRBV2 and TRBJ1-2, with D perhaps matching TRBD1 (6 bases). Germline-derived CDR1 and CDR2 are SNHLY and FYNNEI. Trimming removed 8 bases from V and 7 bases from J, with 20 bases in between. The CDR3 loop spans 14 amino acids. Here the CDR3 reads CASQLDSLVGGYTF. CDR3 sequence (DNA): TGTGCCAGCCAACTGGACAGCCTAGTAGGTGGCTACACCTTC.

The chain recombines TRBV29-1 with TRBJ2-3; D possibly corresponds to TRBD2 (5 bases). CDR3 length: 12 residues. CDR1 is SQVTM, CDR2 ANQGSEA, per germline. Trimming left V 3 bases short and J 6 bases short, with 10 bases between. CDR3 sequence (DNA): TGCAGCGTTGATAGGATAGCGGATACGCAGTATTTT. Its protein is CSVDRIADTQYF.

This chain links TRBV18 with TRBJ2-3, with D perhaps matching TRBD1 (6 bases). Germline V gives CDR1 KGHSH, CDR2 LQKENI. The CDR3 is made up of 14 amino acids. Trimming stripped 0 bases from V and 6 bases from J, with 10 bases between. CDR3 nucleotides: TGTGCCAGCTCACCACCAGGGGGTTGGGATACGCAGTATTTT. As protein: CASSPPGGWDTQYF.

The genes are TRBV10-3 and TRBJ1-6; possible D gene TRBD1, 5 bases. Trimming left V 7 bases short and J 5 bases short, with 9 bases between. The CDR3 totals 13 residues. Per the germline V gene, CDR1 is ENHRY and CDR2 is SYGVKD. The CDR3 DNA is TGTGCCATCACCCAGGGCAATAATTCACCCCTCCACTTT. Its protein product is CAITQGNNSPLHF.

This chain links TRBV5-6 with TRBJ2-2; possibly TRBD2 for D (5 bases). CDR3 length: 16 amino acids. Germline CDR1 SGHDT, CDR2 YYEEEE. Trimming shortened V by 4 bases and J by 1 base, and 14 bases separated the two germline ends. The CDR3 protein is CASSRRTERNTGELFF. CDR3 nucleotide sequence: TGTGCCAGCAGCCGACGGACTGAAAGGAACACCGGGGAGCTGTTTTTT. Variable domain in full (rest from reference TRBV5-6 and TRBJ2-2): DAGVTQSPTHLIKTRGQQVTLRCSPKSGHDTVSWYQQALGQGPQFIFQYYEEEERQRGNFPDRFSGHQFPNYSSELNVNALLLGDSALYLCASSRRTERNTGELFFGEGSRLTVL.

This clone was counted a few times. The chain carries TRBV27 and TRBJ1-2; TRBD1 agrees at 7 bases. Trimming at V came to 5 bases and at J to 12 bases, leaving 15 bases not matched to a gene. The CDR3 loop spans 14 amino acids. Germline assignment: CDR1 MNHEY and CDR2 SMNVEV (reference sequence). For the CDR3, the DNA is TGTGCCAGCAGTCCCCGGGACAGACTCCCTCTACACACCTTC. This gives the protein CASSPRDRLPLHTF.